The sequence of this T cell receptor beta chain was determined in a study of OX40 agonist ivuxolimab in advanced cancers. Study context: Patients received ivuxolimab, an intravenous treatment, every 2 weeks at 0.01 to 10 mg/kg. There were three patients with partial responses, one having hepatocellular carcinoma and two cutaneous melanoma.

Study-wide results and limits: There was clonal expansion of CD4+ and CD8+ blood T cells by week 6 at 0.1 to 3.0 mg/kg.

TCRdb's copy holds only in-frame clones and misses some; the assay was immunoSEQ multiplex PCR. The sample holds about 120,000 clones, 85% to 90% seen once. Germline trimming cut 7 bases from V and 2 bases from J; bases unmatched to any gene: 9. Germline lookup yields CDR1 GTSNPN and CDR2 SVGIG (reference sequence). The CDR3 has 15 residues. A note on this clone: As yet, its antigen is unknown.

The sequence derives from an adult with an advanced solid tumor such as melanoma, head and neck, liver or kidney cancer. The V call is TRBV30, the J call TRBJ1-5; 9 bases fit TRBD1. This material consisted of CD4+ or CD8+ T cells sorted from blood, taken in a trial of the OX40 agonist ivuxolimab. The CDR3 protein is CALTGGANGNQPQHF. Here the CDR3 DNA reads TGTGCCTTAACAGGGGGCGCGAATGGCAATCAGCCCCAGCATTTT.